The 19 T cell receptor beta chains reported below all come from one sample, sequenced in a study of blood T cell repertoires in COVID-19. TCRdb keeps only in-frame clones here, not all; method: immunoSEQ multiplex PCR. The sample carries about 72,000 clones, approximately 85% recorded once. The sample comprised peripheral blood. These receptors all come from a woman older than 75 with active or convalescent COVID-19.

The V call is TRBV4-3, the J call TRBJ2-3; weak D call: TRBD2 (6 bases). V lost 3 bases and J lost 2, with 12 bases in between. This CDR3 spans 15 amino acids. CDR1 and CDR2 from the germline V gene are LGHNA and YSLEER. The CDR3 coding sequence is TGCGCCAGCAGCCAGTCCGGGAGTACCACAGATACGCAGTATTTT. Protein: CASSQSGSTTDTQYF.

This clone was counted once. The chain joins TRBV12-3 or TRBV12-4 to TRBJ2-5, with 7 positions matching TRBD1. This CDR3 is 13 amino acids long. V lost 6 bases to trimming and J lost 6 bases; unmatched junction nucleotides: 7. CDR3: CASSRDSRQTQYF. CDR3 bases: TGTGCCAGCAGCCGGGACAGTCGGCAGACCCAGTACTTC.

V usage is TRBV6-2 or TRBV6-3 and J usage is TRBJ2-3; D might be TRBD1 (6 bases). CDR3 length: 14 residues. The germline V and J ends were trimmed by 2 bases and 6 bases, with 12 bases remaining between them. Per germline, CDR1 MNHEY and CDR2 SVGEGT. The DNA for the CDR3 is TGTGCCAGCAGTTACACTAGGGACATCGATACGCAGTATTTT. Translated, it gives CASSYTRDIDTQYF.

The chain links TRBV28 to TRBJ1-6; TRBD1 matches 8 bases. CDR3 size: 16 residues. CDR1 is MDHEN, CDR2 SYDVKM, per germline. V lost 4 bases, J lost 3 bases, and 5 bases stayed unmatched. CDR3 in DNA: TGTGCCAGCAGTTCCCAGGGGGCCCGCTATAATTCACCCCTCCACTTT. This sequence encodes CASSSQGARYNSPLHF.

The CDR3 sequence is CASSQSRGGRRGGYTF. The CDR3 coding sequence is TGCGCCAGCAGTCAATCGAGGGGGGGGCGGAGAGGCGGCTACACCTTC. V gene TRBV23-1 combines with J gene TRBJ1-2, with a weak D call TRBD1 (6 bases). TRBV23-1 is an ORF, with its function uncertain. Trimming stripped 0 bases from V and 8 bases from J, with 19 bases between. CDR3 size: 16 residues.

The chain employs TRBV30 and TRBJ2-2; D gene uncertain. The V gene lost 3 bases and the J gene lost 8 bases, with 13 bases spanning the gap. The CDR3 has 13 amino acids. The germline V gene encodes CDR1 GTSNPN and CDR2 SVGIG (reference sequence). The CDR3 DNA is TGTGCCTGGAGCATGGGCGAGAGAGGGGAGCTGTTTTTT. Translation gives CAWSMGERGELFF.

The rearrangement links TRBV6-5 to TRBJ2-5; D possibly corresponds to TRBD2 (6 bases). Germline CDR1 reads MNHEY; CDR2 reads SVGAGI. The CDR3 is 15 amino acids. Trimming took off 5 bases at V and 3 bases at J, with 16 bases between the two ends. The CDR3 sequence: CASSSTSGFEETQYF. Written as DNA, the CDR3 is TGTGCCAGCAGTAGTACGAGCGGGTTCGAAGAGACCCAGTACTTC.

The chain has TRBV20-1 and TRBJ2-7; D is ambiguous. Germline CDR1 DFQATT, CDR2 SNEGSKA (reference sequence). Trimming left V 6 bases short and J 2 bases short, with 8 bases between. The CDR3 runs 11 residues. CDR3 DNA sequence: TGCAGTGCCGGTGAACCCTACGAGCAGTACTTC. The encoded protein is CSAGEPYEQYF.

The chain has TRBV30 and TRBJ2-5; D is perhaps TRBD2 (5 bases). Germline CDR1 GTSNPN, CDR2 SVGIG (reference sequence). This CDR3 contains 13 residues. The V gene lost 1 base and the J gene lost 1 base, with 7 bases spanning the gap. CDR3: CAWSGGIQETQYF. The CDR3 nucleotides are TGTGCCTGGAGTGGAGGGATCCAAGAGACCCAGTACTTC.

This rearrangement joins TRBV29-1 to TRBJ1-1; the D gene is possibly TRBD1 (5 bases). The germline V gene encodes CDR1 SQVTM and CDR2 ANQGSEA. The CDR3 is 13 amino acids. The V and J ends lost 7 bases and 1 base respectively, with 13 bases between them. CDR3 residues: CSAAQTENTEAFF. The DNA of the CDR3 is TGCAGCGCGGCACAGACAGAGAACACTGAAGCTTTCTTT.

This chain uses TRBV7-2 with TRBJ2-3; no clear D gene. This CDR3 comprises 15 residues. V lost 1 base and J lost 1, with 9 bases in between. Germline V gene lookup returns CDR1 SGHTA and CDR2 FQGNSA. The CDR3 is CASSLDDTRTDTQYF. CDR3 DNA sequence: TGTGCCAGCAGCTTAGACGACACACGCACAGATACGCAGTATTTT.

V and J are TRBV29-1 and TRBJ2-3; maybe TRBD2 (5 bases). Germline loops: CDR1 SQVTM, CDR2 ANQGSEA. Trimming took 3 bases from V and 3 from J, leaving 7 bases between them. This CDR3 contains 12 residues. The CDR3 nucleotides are TGCAGCGTTGACAGGAGGACAGATACGCAGTATTTT. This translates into CSVDRRTDTQYF.

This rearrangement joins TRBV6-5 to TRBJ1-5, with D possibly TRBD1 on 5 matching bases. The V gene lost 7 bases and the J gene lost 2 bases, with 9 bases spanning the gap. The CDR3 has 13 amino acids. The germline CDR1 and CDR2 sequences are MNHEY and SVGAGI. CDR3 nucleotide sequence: TGTGCCAGCAAGCCGGGGGGCAATCAGCCCCAGCATTTT. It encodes CASKPGGNQPQHF.

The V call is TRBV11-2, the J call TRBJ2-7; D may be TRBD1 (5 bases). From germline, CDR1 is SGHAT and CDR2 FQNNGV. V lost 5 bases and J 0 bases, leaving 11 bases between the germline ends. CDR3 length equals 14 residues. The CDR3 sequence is CASSTRQSSYEQYF. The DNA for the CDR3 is TGTGCCAGCAGCACCCGACAGAGCTCCTACGAGCAGTACTTC.

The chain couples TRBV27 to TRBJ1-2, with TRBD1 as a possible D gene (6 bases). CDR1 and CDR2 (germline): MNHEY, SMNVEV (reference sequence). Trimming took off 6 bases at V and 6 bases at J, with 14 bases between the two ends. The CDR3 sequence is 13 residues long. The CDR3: CASSLTGGHGYTF. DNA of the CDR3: TGTGCCAGCAGCTTGACAGGAGGCCATGGCTACACCTTC.

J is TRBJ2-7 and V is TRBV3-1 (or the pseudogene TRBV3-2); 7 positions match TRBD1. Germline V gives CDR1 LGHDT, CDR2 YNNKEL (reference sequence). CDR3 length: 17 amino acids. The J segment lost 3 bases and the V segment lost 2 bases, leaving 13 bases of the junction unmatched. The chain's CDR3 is CASSQKHRTGPFYEQYF. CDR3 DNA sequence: TGTGCCAGCAGCCAAAAGCATAGGACAGGACCTTTCTACGAGCAGTACTTC.

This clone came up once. Here the CDR3 reads CASSPNRGRIRFQPQHF. The DNA for the CDR3 is TGTGCCAGCAGCCCAAACAGGGGGCGAATTAGATTTCAGCCCCAGCATTTT. The gene calls are TRBV7-3 and TRBJ1-5; 9 nucleotides agree with TRBD1. Trimming at V came to 5 bases and at J to 6 bases, leaving 14 bases not matched to a gene. CDR3 length: 17 amino acids. Germline V gives CDR1 SGHTA, CDR2 FQGTGA.

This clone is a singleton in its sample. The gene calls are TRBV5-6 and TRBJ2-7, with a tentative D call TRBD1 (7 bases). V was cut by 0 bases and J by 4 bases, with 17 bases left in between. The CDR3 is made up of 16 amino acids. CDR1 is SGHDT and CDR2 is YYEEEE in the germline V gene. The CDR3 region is CASSLGPRRGPYEQYF. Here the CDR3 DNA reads TGTGCCAGCAGCTTGGGGCCCCGGAGGGGGCCGTACGAGCAGTACTTC.

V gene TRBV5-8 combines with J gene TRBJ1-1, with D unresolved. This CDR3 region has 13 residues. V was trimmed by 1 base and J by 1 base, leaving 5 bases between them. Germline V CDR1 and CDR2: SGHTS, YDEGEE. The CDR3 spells CASSLTRNTEAFF. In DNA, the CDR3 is TGTGCCAGCAGCTTGACAAGGAACACTGAAGCTTTCTTT.